A single sample is the source of the 29 T cell receptor beta chains below, sequenced in a study of cytomegalovirus exposure and HLA in healthy donors. Researchers ran the PCR with 60 Vbeta and 13 Jbeta primers. Using immunoSEQ multiplex PCR, the repertoire was profiled, and TCRdb retains in-frame clones only, with some absent. Counted here are roughly 120,000 clones, more than 65% occurring once; the ten biggest clones make up 10% to 15%. What was sequenced was PBMCs. Every receptor here comes from a man under 40 in good health and CMV-seropositive.

The V gene is TRBV2, the J gene TRBJ2-5; 9 bases align to TRBD2. Near its end, the DNA agrees better with TRBJ2-7, so the J call may be wrong. This CDR3 contains 15 residues. The germline CDR1 and CDR2 sequences are SNHLY and FYNNEI. The CDR3 sequence is CASSAERGAPYEQYF. The CDR3 DNA reads as TGTGCCAGCAGTGCCGAGCGGGGGGCCCCCTACGAGCAGTACTTC.

This clone was seen once. This chain joins TRBV7-6 and TRBJ2-7; the match to TRBD1 covers 7 bases. The ends lost 5 bases at V and 2 bases at J; junction bases unmatched: 6. This CDR3 region has 14 residues. In germline, CDR1 is SGHVS, CDR2 FNYEAQ. The CDR3 region has the DNA TGTGCCAGCAGCGAAGACAGGGCGACCTACGAGCAGTACTTC. Its translation: CASSEDRATYEQYF.

The rearrangement uses TRBV25-1 and TRBJ1-4; D may be TRBD1 (6 bases). Germline-derived CDR1 and CDR2 are MGHDK and SYGVNS. This CDR3 spans 12 amino acids. The ends were cut back, 3 bases at V and 7 bases at J, with 6 bases in the middle. The CDR3 DNA is TGTGCCAGCAGTGACAGGGGTGAAAAACTGTTTTTT. Protein: CASSDRGEKLFF. Looking up the rest from reference TRBV25-1 and TRBJ1-4 gives the full variable domain: EADIYQTPRYLVIGTGKKITLECSQTMGHDKMYWYQQDPGMELHLIHYSYGVNSTEKGDLSSESTVSRIRTEHFPLTLESARPSHTSQYLCASSDRGEKLFFGSGTQLSVL.

The V gene is TRBV4-3, the J gene TRBJ2-2, with 9 bases matching TRBD1. With 0 bases clipped from V and 8 bases from J, the junction kept 10 bases outside the gene matches. The germline gives CDR1 LGHNA, CDR2 YSLEER. The CDR3 contains 17 residues. This chain's CDR3 is CASSQDSFGQGSGELFF. CDR3 sequence (DNA): TGCGCCAGCAGCCAAGATAGTTTCGGACAGGGGTCTGGGGAGCTGTTTTTT.

CDR3 DNA: TGTGCCAGCAGTGATTCAGGGAATCAGCCCCAGCATTTT. Protein product: CASSDSGNQPQHF. This rearrangement joins TRBV2 to TRBJ1-5; TRBD1 might be the D (5 bases). The CDR3 covers 13 residues. CDR1 is SNHLY, CDR2 FYNNEI, per germline. Trimming removed 3 bases at V and 4 bases at J, with 7 bases between.

This clone was observed a few times. This chain connects TRBV6-6 to TRBJ1-2; TRBD1 is a possible D gene (6 bases). Trimming took off 7 bases at V and 9 bases at J, with 12 bases between the two ends. In germline, CDR1 is MNHNY, CDR2 SVGAGI (reference sequence). The CDR3 extends over 11 amino acids. CDR3 DNA: TGTGCCAGCACCAACAGGGTTCGCTACACCTTC. It translates to CASTNRVRYTF.

The chain has TRBV7-8 and TRBJ2-3; a weak D match, TRBD2 (5 bases). V lost 2 bases, J lost 5 bases, and 17 bases lay in between. The CDR3 is 16 amino acids. Germline CDR1 and CDR2: SGHVS and FQNEAQ. CDR3 DNA: TGTGCCAGCAGCTTACCGCCGCTGGCCGGGGTAGATACGCAGTATTTT. It is translated as CASSLPPLAGVDTQYF.

This chain uses TRBV7-9 with TRBJ2-1; 8 bases match TRBD1. The CDR3 sequence is 13 residues long. Germline CDR1 reads SEHNR; CDR2 reads FQNEAQ (reference sequence). V gave up 8 bases and J gave up 5 bases; unmatched junction bases: 5. CDR3 loop: CASHGTGNNEQFF. CDR3 DNA sequence: TGTGCCAGCCACGGGACAGGAAACAATGAGCAGTTCTTC.

The chain couples TRBV28 to TRBJ2-5, with 8 bases aligning to TRBD2. The CDR3 has 13 residues. The ends lost 8 bases at V and 2 bases at J; junction bases unmatched: 4. Germline CDR1 is MDHEN and CDR2 is SYDVKM. This CDR3 reads CASSAGEQETQYF. DNA of the CDR3: TGTGCCAGCTCAGCGGGGGAACAAGAGACCCAGTACTTC.

The gene calls are TRBV5-8 and TRBJ2-3; the match to TRBD1 covers 8 bases. Per the germline V gene, CDR1 is SGHTS and CDR2 is YDEGEE. The ends lost 6 bases at V and 6 bases at J; junction bases unmatched: 15. The CDR3 covers 16 residues. The CDR3 protein is CASNKNGQGGEDTQYF. The CDR3 DNA is TGTGCCAGCAACAAGAATGGACAGGGAGGAGAGGATACGCAGTATTTT.

The chain has TRBV30 and TRBJ2-1; no definite D call. The germline CDR1 and CDR2 sequences are GTSNPN and SVGIG (reference sequence). Deletions cut 2 bases from V and 4 bases from J, with 9 bases between. The CDR3 sequence is 13 residues long. This CDR3 reads CAWSTSRYNEQFF. The CDR3 DNA follows: TGTGCCTGGAGTACCTCGCGTTACAATGAGCAGTTCTTC.

This rearrangement joins TRBV6-5 to TRBJ2-1, with 9 bases aligning to TRBD1. This CDR3 has 14 amino acids. Germline V gene lookup returns CDR1 MNHEY and CDR2 SVGAGI. V gave up 7 bases and J gave up 2 bases; unmatched junction bases: 3. The CDR3 nucleotides are TGTGCCAGCACCCGACAGGGGGCCTACAATGAGCAGTTCTTC. Translation gives CASTRQGAYNEQFF.

There are a few counts of this clone. The chain employs TRBV7-8 and TRBJ1-5; 7 bases map to TRBD1. V trimming: 3 bases; J trimming: 0 bases; junction bases outside the gene matches: 8. The CDR3 is 17 residues long. CDR1 SGHVS and CDR2 FQNEAQ come from the germline V gene. CDR3 residues: CASSLQGGRYSNQPQHF. The DNA of the CDR3 is TGTGCCAGCAGCTTGCAGGGGGGAAGATATAGCAATCAGCCCCAGCATTTT.

The chain combines TRBV27 with TRBJ1-3; D gene ambiguous. The CDR3 length is 15 residues. In germline, CDR1 is MNHEY, CDR2 SMNVEV (reference sequence). Between the trimmed V and J ends, which lost 5 bases and 0 bases, there was a span of 11 bases. The CDR3, as DNA: TGTGCCAGCAGTGCACCGCTATCCTCTGGAAACACCATATATTTT. This codes for CASSAPLSSGNTIYF.

The chain is built from TRBV6-5 and TRBJ2-7; 8 bases line up with TRBD1. CDR1 is MNHEY and CDR2 is SVGAGI in the germline V gene. This CDR3 comprises 15 residues. V shed 6 bases and J 3 bases; nucleotides not matched to a gene: 10. The CDR3 protein is CASSLSGQVGYEQYF. The CDR3, as DNA: TGTGCCAGCAGCCTTTCGGGACAGGTAGGCTACGAGCAGTACTTC.

The rearrangement links TRBV30 to TRBJ1-1, with a tentative D call TRBD1 (5 bases). Germline V gene sequence: CDR1 GTSNPN, CDR2 SVGIG (reference sequence). The V end lost 0 bases, the J end lost 4 bases, and 9 bases lay between the germline ends. The CDR3 runs 13 residues. CDR3 in amino acids: CAWSVLGVTEAFF. The CDR3, as DNA: TGTGCCTGGAGTGTTTTAGGGGTCACTGAAGCTTTCTTT.

This chain links TRBV14 with TRBJ1-2; D gene unclear. This CDR3 has 13 residues. Trimming pared 5 bases from V and 8 bases from J, leaving 15 bases between. Looked up from germline, CDR1 is SGHDN and CDR2 is FVKESK. The DNA for the CDR3 is TGTGCCAGCAGCAGCAATGGAGGTCACGGCTACACCTTC. Translated, it gives CASSSNGGHGYTF.

The rearrangement uses TRBV9 and TRBJ2-5, with TRBD1 as a possible D gene (6 bases). The V gene's germline CDR1 is SGDLS and CDR2 YYNGEE. Trimming removed 0 bases at V and 0 bases at J, with 9 bases between. There are 15 residues in the CDR3. The CDR3 nucleotides read TGTGCCAGCAGCGTAGGATGGGGGCACCAAGAGACCCAGTACTTC. This codes for CASSVGWGHQETQYF. The full variable domain, its missing parts supplied by reference TRBV9 and TRBJ2-5, is DSGVTQTPKHLITATGQRVTLRCSPRSGDLSVYWYQQSLDQGLQFLIQYYNGEERAKGNILERFSAQQFPDLHSELNLSSLELGDSALYFCASSVGWGHQETQYFGPGTRLLVL.

The chain couples TRBV11-2 to TRBJ2-1, with TRBD2 matching over 8 bases. The CDR3 runs to 14 residues. Germline CDR1 SGHAT, CDR2 FQNNGV. Germline trimming cut 4 bases from V and 4 bases from J; bases unmatched to any gene: 3. CDR3 residues: CASSWGGGYNEQFF. The CDR3 DNA sequence: TGTGCCAGCAGCTGGGGCGGGGGGTACAATGAGCAGTTCTTC.

Only a few counts were recorded for this clone. The gene calls are TRBV9 and TRBJ2-2, with TRBD1 matching 7 bases. The CDR3 extends over 15 amino acids. Trimming at V came to 4 bases and at J to 4 bases, leaving 7 bases not matched to a gene. CDR1 and CDR2 from the germline V gene are SGDLS and YYNGEE. CDR3 nucleotides: TGTGCCAGCAGCTCCCCGGGACAGCTCACCGGGGAGCTGTTTTTT. Its translation is CASSSPGQLTGELFF. The variable domain in full, completed from reference TRBV9 and TRBJ2-2, reads DSGVTQTPKHLITATGQRVTLRCSPRSGDLSVYWYQQSLDQGLQFLIQYYNGEERAKGNILERFSAQQFPDLHSELNLSSLELGDSALYFCASSSPGQLTGELFFGEGSRLTVL.

Here the CDR3 reads CASSIPGQAYEQYF. The CDR3 DNA sequence: TGTGCCAGCAGCATCCCGGGACAGGCCTACGAGCAGTACTTC. V is TRBV7-8 and J is TRBJ2-7; TRBD1 matches 8 bases. The CDR3 runs 14 residues. The ends lost 5 bases at V and 2 bases at J; junction bases unmatched: 5. CDR1 is SGHVS, CDR2 FQNEAQ, per germline. The full variable domain, in which reference TRBV7-8 and TRBJ2-7 provide the parts outside the CDR3, is GAGVSQSPRYKVAKRGQDVALRCDPISGHVSLFWYQQALGQGPEFLTYFQNEAQLDKSGLPSDRFFAERPEGSVSTLKIQRTQQEDSAVYLCASSIPGQAYEQYFGPGTRLTVT.

This chain joins TRBV9 and TRBJ1-1; the match to TRBD1 covers 7 bases. The CDR3 covers 14 residues. Germline lookup yields CDR1 SGDLS and CDR2 YYNGEE. V was pared by 4 bases and J by 4 bases, with 7 bases of the junction left unmatched. Written as DNA, the CDR3 is TGTGCCAGCAGCTCGACAGGGTTGGGCACTGAAGCTTTCTTT. The encoded protein is CASSSTGLGTEAFF.

The chain carries TRBV30 and TRBJ2-2; D may be TRBD1 (6 bases). This CDR3 contains 13 residues. Deletions cut 4 bases from V and 6 bases from J, with 12 bases between. Germline V gives CDR1 GTSNPN, CDR2 SVGIG (reference sequence). DNA for the CDR3: TGTGCCTGGAATTACGAGGGGGCCGGGGAGCTGTTTTTT. It codes for CAWNYEGAGELFF. The variable domain in full, completed from reference TRBV30 and TRBJ2-2, reads SQTIHQWPATLVQPVGSPLSLECTVEGTSNPNLYWYRQAAGRGLQLLFYSVGIGQISSEVPQNLSASRPQDRQFILSSKKLLLSDSGFYLCAWNYEGAGELFFGEGSRLTVL.

This clone was seen more than once but under ten times. CDR3 DNA sequence: TGTGCCAGCAGCGTAGAGGGAGTGGGAGTGTATGGCTACACCTTC. Translated, it gives CASSVEGVGVYGYTF. The rearrangement uses TRBV9 and TRBJ1-2; D is undetermined. CDR1 and CDR2 from the germline V gene are SGDLS and YYNGEE. Trimming stripped 0 bases from V and 5 bases from J, with 14 bases between. The CDR3 loop spans 15 amino acids. The entire variable domain, with the rest obtained from reference TRBV9 and TRBJ1-2, is as follows: DSGVTQTPKHLITATGQRVTLRCSPRSGDLSVYWYQQSLDQGLQFLIQYYNGEERAKGNILERFSAQQFPDLHSELNLSSLELGDSALYFCASSVEGVGVYGYTFGSGTRLTVV.

The chain uses TRBV9 and TRBJ1-1, with unresolved D. Germline V gene data show CDR1 as SGDLS and CDR2 as YYNGEE. This CDR3 has 14 amino acids. The V gene lost 4 bases and the J gene lost 1 base, with 11 bases spanning the gap. The CDR3 bases are TGTGCCAGCAGCACCCTTATGGCGAACACTGAAGCTTTCTTT. Its translation: CASSTLMANTEAFF.

The rearrangement links TRBV11-2 to TRBJ2-5; D possibly corresponds to TRBD1 (6 bases). Germline V lookup: CDR1 SGHAT, CDR2 FQNNGV. The V gene lost 1 base and the J gene lost 5 bases, with 11 bases spanning the gap. This CDR3 is 14 amino acids long. The CDR3 region has the DNA TGTGCCAGCAGCTTAGGAGGGGGTGGTGAGACCCAGTACTTC. Translated, it gives CASSLGGGGETQYF.

This chain links TRBV27 with TRBJ2-7, with D maybe TRBD2 (6 bases). V lost 1 base, J lost 6 bases, and 19 bases lay in between. The CDR3 totals 16 residues. The germline CDR1 and CDR2 sequences are MNHEY and SMNVEV (reference sequence). The CDR3 spells CASSLFSAREGSEQYF. The CDR3 DNA reads as TGTGCCAGCAGTTTATTCTCCGCGCGGGAAGGGTCCGAGCAGTACTTC.

This clone was recorded once. This chain links TRBV4-3 with TRBJ2-5, with 11 nucleotides matching TRBD2. Germline-derived CDR1 and CDR2 are LGHNA and YSLEER. J gave up 5 bases and V 3 bases, and 2 bases lay outside the gene matches. The CDR3 loop spans 14 amino acids. The CDR3, as DNA: TGCGCCAGCAGCCAGGTAGCGGGGGGGGAGACCCAGTACTTC. It encodes CASSQVAGGETQYF.

The chain employs TRBV10-3 and TRBJ2-3, with D possibly TRBD2 on 6 matching bases. Trimming cost V 0 bases and J 0 bases, with 13 bases left between them. Germline V CDR1 and CDR2: ENHRY, SYGVKD. CDR3 length: 17 amino acids. CDR3 sequence reads: CAISESISRGSTDTQYF. DNA of the CDR3: TGTGCCATCAGTGAGTCGATCTCGCGGGGAAGCACAGATACGCAGTATTTT.